These 21 T cell receptor beta chains came from one sample sequenced in a study of T-cell reconstitution after alpha-beta-depleted transplantation in children listed by TCRdb under 2016. Taken with the paper, the label for treatment or condition translates to: allogeneic hematopoietic cell transplantation with graft depleted of TCRalphabeta T cells and CD19 B cells. The library was made by PCR. The sample was run on an Illumina HiSeq 2500. To normalize quantification of the TCRbeta repertoire, the TCR libraries were built with molecular barcoding that relied on unique molecular identifiers. TCRdb trimmed the raw reads at Q25, called clones with MiXCR and kept productive beta chains. All rows with the same CDR3 protein become a single entry with the most common DNA and genes. The table for this sample lists around 440,000 distinct CDR3 sequences; roughly a tenth of them were counted only once. Roughly 2.1% of the sample comes from the top ten.

Sequencing was performed on PBMCs, taken before TCRalphabeta/CD19-depleted stem cell transplant. The source of these receptors is a child younger than 10 with inherited bone marrow failure, due to receive a stem cell transplant.

This clonotype was recorded many times. The J gene is TRBJ1-4, the V gene TRBV20-1, with D maybe TRBD1 (6 bases). The V gene's germline CDR1 is DFQATT and CDR2 SNEGSKA (reference sequence). The CDR3 runs 15 residues. Trimming pared 6 bases from V and 7 bases from J, leaving 21 bases between. For the CDR3, the DNA is TGCAGTGCCCAACCTCCGGGACAAACCTTTGAAAAACTGTTTTTT. Translating gives CSAQPPGQTFEKLFF.

This clonotype showed up many times. The J gene is TRBJ1-1, the V gene TRBV7-9, with 9 bases that match TRBD1. CDR1 and CDR2 (germline): SEHNR, FQNEAQ (reference sequence). The CDR3 extends over 16 amino acids. The junction had 8 bases not matched to a gene; V was cut back by 5 bases and J by 1 base. CDR3 sequence reads: CASSPPRTGENTEAFF. The CDR3 nucleotides read TGTGCCAGCAGCCCACCTCGGACAGGGGAGAACACTGAAGCTTTCTTT.

This clonotype was observed at least ten times. This rearrangement joins TRBV7-2 to TRBJ2-7; tentatively, D is TRBD1 (6 bases). The length of the CDR3 is 14 residues. Trimming removed 6 bases at V and 2 bases at J, with 14 bases between. Germline V gene lookup returns CDR1 SGHTA and CDR2 FQGNSA. Written as DNA, the CDR3 is TGTGCCAGCAGGAGGCAGGGGTTCCCCTACGAGCAGTACTTC. Encoded protein: CASRRQGFPYEQYF.

This clonotype was found many times. This sequence joins TRBV11-2 and TRBJ2-3, with D possibly matching TRBD2 (5 bases). CDR1 and CDR2 from the germline V gene are SGHAT and FQNNGV. V lost 0 bases to trimming and J lost 11 bases, with 15 bases between them. The CDR3 loop spans 14 amino acids. The CDR3 DNA sequence: TGTGCCAGCAGCTTAGACGGACCGGGAATAGGGCAGTATTTT. Its translation: CASSLDGPGIGQYF.

There are many counts of this clonotype. The genes are TRBV5-1 and TRBJ2-7, with 7 bases that match TRBD2. The J segment lost 6 bases and the V segment lost 0 bases, leaving 12 bases of the junction unmatched. CDR3 size: 16 residues. Germline V gene data show CDR1 as SGHRS and CDR2 as YFSETQ. The CDR3 spells CASSLGSGTRNGEQYF. The DNA of the CDR3 is TGCGCCAGCAGCTTGGGGAGCGGGACCCGTAATGGCGAGCAGTACTTC.

The table lists this clonotype with many counts. J is TRBJ2-5 and V is TRBV18; perhaps TRBD1 as D (6 bases). Germline V gene lookup returns CDR1 KGHSH and CDR2 LQKENI. Trimming stripped 6 bases from V and 0 bases from J, with 17 bases between. This CDR3 is 16 amino acids long. CDR3: CASSHTGRHYQETQYF. CDR3 DNA sequence: TGTGCCAGCTCTCATACAGGGCGCCACTACCAAGAGACCCAGTACTTC. Variable domain in full (rest from reference TRBV18 and TRBJ2-5): NAGVMQNPRHLVRRRGQEARLRCSPMKGHSHVYWYRQLPEEGLKFMVYLQKENIIDESGMPKERFSAEFPKEGPSILRIQQVVRGDSAAYFCASSHTGRHYQETQYFGPGTRLLVL.

This clonotype was detected ten times or more. V usage is TRBV28 and J usage is TRBJ1-6; D is unresolved. The V gene's germline CDR1 is MDHEN and CDR2 SYDVKM. The CDR3 loop spans 14 amino acids. Trimming removed 11 bases at V and 5 bases at J, with 16 bases between. CDR3: CAANEANNNSPLHF. CDR3 coding DNA: TGTGCCGCGAATGAGGCCAACAATAATTCACCCCTCCACTTT.

To note about this clonotype: A much larger clone sits a single nucleotide away, making a read error possible. J is TRBJ2-1 and V is TRBV12-3 or TRBV12-4, with TRBD2 identical over 13 bases. The CDR3 sequence is 15 residues long. The CDR3 sequence is CASRRLAGGRNGQFF. CDR3 coding DNA: TGTGCCAGCAGGCGACTAGCGGGAGGTCGCAATGGGCAGTTCTTC.

This clonotype was seen many times. V usage is TRBV3-1 and J usage is TRBJ1-2; D unresolved. This CDR3 has 16 residues. Germline CDR1 is LGHDT and CDR2 is YNNKEL (reference sequence). Trimming took off 1 base at V and 1 base at J, with 13 bases between the two ends. The DNA of the CDR3 is TGTGCCAGCAGCCAAGGTAGTCAGCGCCATAACTATGGCTACACCTTC. This codes for CASSQGSQRHNYGYTF. Complete variable domain (other parts from reference TRBV3-1 and TRBJ1-2): DTAVSQTPKYLVTQMGNDKSIKCEQNLGHDTMYWYKQDSKKFLKIMFSYNNKELIINETVPNRFSPKSPDKAHLNLHINSLELGDSAVYFCASSQGSQRHNYGYTFGSGTRLTVV.

This clonotype was counted between two and nine times. This chain joins TRBV6-6 and TRBJ2-3, with 8 bases matching TRBD2. Germline CDR1 and CDR2: MNHNY and SVGAGI (reference sequence). This CDR3 has 13 residues. V trimming: 6 bases; J trimming: 3 bases; junction bases outside the gene matches: 2. CDR3 nucleotides: TGTGCCAGCAGACGGGAGGGGACAGATACGCAGTATTTT. Protein sequence: CASRREGTDTQYF.

The chain links TRBV7-9 to TRBJ2-7; D may be TRBD1 (6 bases). Germline V gives CDR1 SEHNR, CDR2 FQNEAQ (reference sequence). The CDR3 has 16 amino acids. V dropped 5 bases and J dropped 0 bases, with 17 bases sitting between them. The CDR3 protein is CASSPPRPQGSYEQYF. The CDR3 nucleotides read TGTGCCAGCAGCCCGCCCCGTCCACAGGGCTCCTACGAGCAGTACTTC.

This clonotype was seen many times. This rearrangement joins TRBV28 to TRBJ2-7, with 8 positions matching TRBD1. The germline V gene encodes CDR1 MDHEN and CDR2 SYDVKM. Trimming at V came to 3 bases and at J to 2 bases, leaving 3 bases not matched to a gene. The CDR3 has 14 amino acids. The CDR3 region is CASSFRDRPYEQYF. The CDR3 nucleotides are TGTGCCAGCAGTTTCCGGGACAGGCCCTACGAGCAGTACTTC.

The sample holds many counts of this clonotype. This chain joins TRBV27 and TRBJ2-7; D is undetermined. The V gene's germline CDR1 is MNHEY and CDR2 SMNVEV (reference sequence). Trimming removed 0 bases from V and 5 bases from J, with 17 bases in between. The CDR3 is 16 amino acids. The chain's CDR3 is CASSLSAGTQRDEQYF. The CDR3 region has the DNA TGTGCCAGCAGTTTATCCGCAGGTACCCAAAGGGACGAGCAGTACTTC.

This clonotype has a count of ten or more. For the CDR3, the DNA is TGTGCCAGCAGTTACCATGACGGCACTGAAGCTTTCTTT. Translating it yields CASSYHDGTEAFF. The rearrangement links TRBV6-5 to TRBJ1-1; D uncertain. The CDR3 length is 13 residues. In germline, CDR1 is MNHEY, CDR2 SVGAGI. Trimming took 2 bases from V and 4 from J, leaving 8 bases between them.

This clonotype has ten or more counts. The CDR3 nucleotides read TGCGCCAGCAGCCCCCAGGGGGGCTACGAGCAGTACTTC. It specifies CASSPQGGYEQYF. The chain carries TRBV5-1 and TRBJ2-7, with D tentatively TRBD1 (7 bases). The CDR3 runs 13 residues. From germline, CDR1 is SGHRS and CDR2 YFSETQ. Trimming removed 4 bases from V and 3 bases from J, with 11 bases in between.

The chain joins TRBV19 to TRBJ1-5; the D is unclear. From germline, CDR1 is LNHDA and CDR2 SQIVND (reference sequence). Trimming removed 3 bases at V and 2 bases at J, with 11 bases between. CDR3 length: 15 amino acids. The chain's CDR3 is CASSIGLRGNQPQHF. CDR3 bases: TGTGCCAGTAGTATCGGTCTTAGGGGCAATCAGCCCCAGCATTTT.

This clonotype was seen at least ten times. CDR3 residues: CASSRRRPTGAGVGDTQYF. In DNA form, the CDR3 reads TGTGCCAGCAGCCGTCGTCGGCCCACGGGAGCGGGAGTCGGAGATACGCAGTATTTT. The chain recombines TRBV11-1 with TRBJ2-3; 8 bases match TRBD2. This CDR3 contains 19 residues. Germline V gene lookup returns CDR1 SGHAT and CDR2 FQDESV (reference sequence). J lost 5 bases, V lost 5 bases, and 21 bases had no gene match. Drawing the rest from reference TRBV11-1 and TRBJ2-3, the complete variable domain is EAEVAQSPRYKITEKSQAVAFWCDPISGHATLYWYRQILGQGPELLVQFQDESVVDDSQLPKDRFSAERLKGVDSTLKIQPAELGDSAMYLCASSRRRPTGAGVGDTQYFGPGTRLTVL.

This clonotype was picked up many times. The chain employs TRBV30 and TRBJ2-5; no clear D. V gave up 0 bases and J gave up 1 base, with 9 bases separating them. This CDR3 region has 14 residues. CDR1 is GTSNPN and CDR2 is SVGIG in the germline V gene (reference sequence). In DNA, the CDR3 is TGTGCCTGGAGTGTACGGATCGGCCAAGAGACCCAGTACTTC. Protein sequence: CAWSVRIGQETQYF.

This clonotype came up a few times. This chain uses TRBV20-1 with TRBJ2-5, with 9 positions matching TRBD1. J was trimmed by 2 bases and V by 3 bases; bases with no gene match: 7. This CDR3 is built from 15 residues. CDR1 is DFQATT, CDR2 SNEGSKA, per germline (reference sequence). The CDR3 here is CSARIRDREQETQYF. The CDR3 nucleotides are TGCAGTGCTAGGATCCGGGACAGGGAACAAGAGACCCAGTACTTC.

The V and J genes are TRBV19 and TRBJ1-2; tentatively, D is TRBD1 (5 bases). The CDR3 covers 17 residues. CDR1 is LNHDA, CDR2 SQIVND, per germline (reference sequence). Trimming took 5 bases from V and 8 from J, leaving 27 bases between them. The CDR3 loop reads CASSPYGAFGGGGGYTF. CDR3 DNA sequence: TGTGCCAGTAGTCCCTATGGGGCATTCGGAGGAGGAGGGGGCTACACCTTC. Variable domain in full (rest from reference TRBV19 and TRBJ1-2): DGGITQSPKYLFRKEGQNVTLSCEQNLNHDAMYWYRQDPGQGLRLIYYSQIVNDFQKGDIAEGYSVSREKKESFPLTVTSAQKNPTAFYLCASSPYGAFGGGGGYTFGSGTRLTVV.

At least ten counts were recorded for this clonotype. The CDR3 bases are TGTGCCAGCAGCCTTCGAGTGGGACAAATTTACAATGAGCAGTTCTTC. Translated: CASSLRVGQIYNEQFF. V is TRBV6-1 and J is TRBJ2-1; weak D call: TRBD1 (6 bases). Germline V lookup: CDR1 MNHNS, CDR2 SASEGT. V was shortened by 6 bases and J by 4 bases, with 19 bases between the two germline ends. The CDR3 runs to 16 residues.